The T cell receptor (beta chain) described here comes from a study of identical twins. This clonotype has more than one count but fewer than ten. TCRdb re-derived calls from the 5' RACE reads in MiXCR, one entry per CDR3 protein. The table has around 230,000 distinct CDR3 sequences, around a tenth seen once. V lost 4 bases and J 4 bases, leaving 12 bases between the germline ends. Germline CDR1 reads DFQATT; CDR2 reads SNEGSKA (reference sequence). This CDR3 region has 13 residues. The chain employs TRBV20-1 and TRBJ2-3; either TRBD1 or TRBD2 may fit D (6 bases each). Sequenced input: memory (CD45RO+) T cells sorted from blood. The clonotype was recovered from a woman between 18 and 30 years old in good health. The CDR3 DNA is TGCAGTGCTACGTCGGGGGCCCCAGATACGCAGTATTTT. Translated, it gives CSATSGAPDTQYF.